The 2 T cell receptor beta chains below were found in one sample sequenced in a study of T cell changes during pregnancy in multiple sclerosis. The assay was immunoSEQ multiplex PCR, and TCRdb's table has in-frame clones only and misses some. The sample includes about 42,000 clones, 87% seen only once; the top ten take over 0.85%. The input for sequencing was CD4+ T cells from peripheral blood mononuclear cells, taken after pregnancy. These receptors came from a female donor with multiple sclerosis, enrolled in a pregnancy study.

The rearrangement joins TRBV6-5 to TRBJ1-3, with D perhaps TRBD1 (5 bases). Trimming removed 5 bases at V and 7 bases at J, with 18 bases between. Germline V CDR1 and CDR2: MNHEY, SVGAGI. CDR3 length equals 15 residues. This CDR3 is CASSTRVGGLNTIYF. The CDR3 bases are TGTGCCAGCAGTACGAGGGTCGGGGGTCTCAACACCATATATTTT.

The V call is TRBV18, the J call TRBJ1-4; 8 bases are a match to TRBD1. Germline V CDR1 and CDR2: KGHSH, LQKENI. The V gene end was trimmed by 3 bases and the J gene end by 10 bases; junction bases not matched to a gene: 4. This CDR3 comprises 13 residues. The CDR3 sequence is CASSPLQGGKLFF. CDR3 DNA: TGTGCCAGCTCACCCCTACAGGGGGGAAAACTGTTTTTT.